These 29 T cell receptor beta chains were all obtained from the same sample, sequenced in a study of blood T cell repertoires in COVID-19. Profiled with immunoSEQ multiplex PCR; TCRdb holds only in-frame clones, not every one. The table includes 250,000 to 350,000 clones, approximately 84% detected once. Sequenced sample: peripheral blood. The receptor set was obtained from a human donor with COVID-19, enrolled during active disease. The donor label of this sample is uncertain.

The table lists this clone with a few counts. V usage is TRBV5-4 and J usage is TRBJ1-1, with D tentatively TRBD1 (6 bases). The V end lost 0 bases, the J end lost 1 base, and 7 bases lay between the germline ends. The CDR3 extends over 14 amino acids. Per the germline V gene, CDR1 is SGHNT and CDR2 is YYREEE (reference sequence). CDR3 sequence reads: CASSLVDRNTEAFF. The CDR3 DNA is TGTGCCAGCAGCTTGGTGGACAGGAACACTGAAGCTTTCTTT.

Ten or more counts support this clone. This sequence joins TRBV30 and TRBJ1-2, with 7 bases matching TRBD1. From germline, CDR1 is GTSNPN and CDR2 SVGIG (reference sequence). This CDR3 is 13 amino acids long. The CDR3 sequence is CATGAGGNYGYTF. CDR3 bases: TGTGCGACTGGGGCAGGGGGAAACTATGGCTACACCTTC.

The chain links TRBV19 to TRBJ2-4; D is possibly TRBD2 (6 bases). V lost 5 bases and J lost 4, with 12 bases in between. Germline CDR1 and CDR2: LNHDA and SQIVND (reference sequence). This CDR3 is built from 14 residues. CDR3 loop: CASSSWAGKNIQYF. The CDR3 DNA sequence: TGTGCCAGTAGTTCATGGGCGGGGAAAAACATTCAGTACTTC.

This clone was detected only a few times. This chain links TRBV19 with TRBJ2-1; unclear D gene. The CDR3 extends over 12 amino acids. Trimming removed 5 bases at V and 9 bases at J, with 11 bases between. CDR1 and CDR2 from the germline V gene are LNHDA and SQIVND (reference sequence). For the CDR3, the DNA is TGTGCCAGTAGTCGCCCCATCGGTGAGCAGTTCTTC. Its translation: CASSRPIGEQFF.

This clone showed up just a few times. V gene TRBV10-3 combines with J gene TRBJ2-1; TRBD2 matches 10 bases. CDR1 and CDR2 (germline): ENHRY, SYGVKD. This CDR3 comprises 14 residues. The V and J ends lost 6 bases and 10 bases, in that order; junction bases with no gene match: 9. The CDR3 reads CAIRGSGRAGEQFF. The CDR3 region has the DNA TGTGCCATCAGGGGAAGCGGGAGGGCCGGGGAGCAGTTCTTC.

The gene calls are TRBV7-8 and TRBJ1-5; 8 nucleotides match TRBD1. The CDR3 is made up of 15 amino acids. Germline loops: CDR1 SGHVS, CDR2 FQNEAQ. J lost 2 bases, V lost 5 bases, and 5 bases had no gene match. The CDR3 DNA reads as TGTGCCAGCAGCCCAGCGGACAGGGGCAATCAGCCCCAGCATTTT. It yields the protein CASSPADRGNQPQHF. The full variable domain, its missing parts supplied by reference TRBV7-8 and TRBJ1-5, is GAGVSQSPRYKVAKRGQDVALRCDPISGHVSLFWYQQALGQGPEFLTYFQNEAQLDKSGLPSDRFFAERPEGSVSTLKIQRTQQEDSAVYLCASSPADRGNQPQHFGDGTRLSIL.

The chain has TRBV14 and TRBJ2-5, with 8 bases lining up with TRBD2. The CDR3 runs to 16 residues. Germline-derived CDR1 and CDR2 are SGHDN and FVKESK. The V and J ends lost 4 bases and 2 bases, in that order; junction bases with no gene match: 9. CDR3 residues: CASSLRAGVGQETQYF. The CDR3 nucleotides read TGTGCCAGCAGCCTAAGAGCGGGAGTAGGTCAAGAGACCCAGTACTTC.

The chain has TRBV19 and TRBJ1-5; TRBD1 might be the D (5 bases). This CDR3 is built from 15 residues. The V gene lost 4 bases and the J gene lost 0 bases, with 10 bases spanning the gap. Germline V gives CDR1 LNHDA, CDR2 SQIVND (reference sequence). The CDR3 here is CASSTQVYSNQPQHF. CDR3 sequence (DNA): TGTGCCAGTAGTACACAGGTTTATAGCAATCAGCCCCAGCATTTT. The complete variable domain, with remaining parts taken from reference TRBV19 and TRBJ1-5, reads DGGITQSPKYLFRKEGQNVTLSCEQNLNHDAMYWYRQDPGQGLRLIYYSQIVNDFQKGDIAEGYSVSREKKESFPLTVTSAQKNPTAFYLCASSTQVYSNQPQHFGDGTRLSIL.

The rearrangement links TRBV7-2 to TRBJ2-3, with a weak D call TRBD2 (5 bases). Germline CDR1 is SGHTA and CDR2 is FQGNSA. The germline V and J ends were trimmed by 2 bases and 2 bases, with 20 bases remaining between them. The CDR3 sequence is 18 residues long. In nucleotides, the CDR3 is TGTGCCAGCAGCTTATCTTCGGGTGGGAGCGAAATCACAGATACGCAGTATTTT. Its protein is CASSLSSGGSEITDTQYF.

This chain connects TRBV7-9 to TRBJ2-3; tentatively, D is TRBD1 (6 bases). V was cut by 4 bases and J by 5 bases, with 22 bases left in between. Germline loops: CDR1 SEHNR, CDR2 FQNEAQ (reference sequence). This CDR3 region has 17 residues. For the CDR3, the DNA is TGTGCCAGCAGCTCGAGGCCGGGACACGTAAAGGGAGATACGCAGTATTTT. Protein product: CASSSRPGHVKGDTQYF.

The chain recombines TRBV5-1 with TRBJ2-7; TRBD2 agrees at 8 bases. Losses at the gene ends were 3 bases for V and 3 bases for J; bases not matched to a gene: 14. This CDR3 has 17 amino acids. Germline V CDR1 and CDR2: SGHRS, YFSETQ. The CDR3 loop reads CASSSGVQAGVVYEQYF. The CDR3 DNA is TGCGCCAGCAGCTCTGGGGTCCAAGCGGGAGTTGTCTACGAGCAGTACTTC.

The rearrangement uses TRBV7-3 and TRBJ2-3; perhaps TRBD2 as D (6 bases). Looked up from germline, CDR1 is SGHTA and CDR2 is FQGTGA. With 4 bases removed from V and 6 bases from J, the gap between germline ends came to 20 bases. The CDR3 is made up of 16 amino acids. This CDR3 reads CASSSGTSPMGDTQYF. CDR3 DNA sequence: TGTGCCAGCAGCTCCGGGACTTCCCCTATGGGGGATACGCAGTATTTT.

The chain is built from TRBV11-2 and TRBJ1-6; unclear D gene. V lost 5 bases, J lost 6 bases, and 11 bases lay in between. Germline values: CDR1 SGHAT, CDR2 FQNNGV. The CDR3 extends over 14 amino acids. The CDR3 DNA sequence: TGTGCCAGCAGCCCGTCGGGAGGTAATTCACCCCTCCACTTT. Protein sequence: CASSPSGGNSPLHF.

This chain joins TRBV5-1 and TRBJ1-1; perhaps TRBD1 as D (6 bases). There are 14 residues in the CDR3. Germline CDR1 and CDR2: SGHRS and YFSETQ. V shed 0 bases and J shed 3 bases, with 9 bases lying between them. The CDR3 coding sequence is TGCGCCAGCAGCTTGGCCGGGGGGCACACTGAAGCTTTCTTT. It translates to CASSLAGGHTEAFF.

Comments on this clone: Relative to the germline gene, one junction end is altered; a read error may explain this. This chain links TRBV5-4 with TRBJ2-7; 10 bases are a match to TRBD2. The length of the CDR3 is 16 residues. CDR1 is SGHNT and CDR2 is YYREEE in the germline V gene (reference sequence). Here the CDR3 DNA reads TGTGCCAGCAGATTGGACCTAGCGGGAGCAGTCCACGAGCAGTACTTC. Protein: CASRLDLAGAVHEQYF.

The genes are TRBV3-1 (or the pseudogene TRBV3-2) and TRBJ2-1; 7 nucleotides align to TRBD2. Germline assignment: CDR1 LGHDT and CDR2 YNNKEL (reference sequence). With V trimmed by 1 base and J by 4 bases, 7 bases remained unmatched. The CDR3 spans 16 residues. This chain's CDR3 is CASSQVVGGAYNEQFF. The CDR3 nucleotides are TGTGCCAGCAGCCAAGTAGTGGGAGGGGCGTACAATGAGCAGTTCTTC.

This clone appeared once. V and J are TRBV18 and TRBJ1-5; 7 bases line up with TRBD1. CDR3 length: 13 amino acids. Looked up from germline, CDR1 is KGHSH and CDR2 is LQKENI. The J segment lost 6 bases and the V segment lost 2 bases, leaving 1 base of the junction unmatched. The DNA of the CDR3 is TGTGCCAGCTCACCAAGGGGGCTTCAGCCCCAGCATTTT. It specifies CASSPRGLQPQHF.

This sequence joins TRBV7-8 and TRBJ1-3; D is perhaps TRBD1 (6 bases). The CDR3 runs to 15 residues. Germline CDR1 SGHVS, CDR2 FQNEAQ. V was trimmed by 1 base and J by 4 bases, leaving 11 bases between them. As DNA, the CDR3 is TGTGCCAGCAGCTTAGAGGGCGGGGGCGGAAACACCATATATTTT. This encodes CASSLEGGGGNTIYF. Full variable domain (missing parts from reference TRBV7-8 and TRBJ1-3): GAGVSQSPRYKVAKRGQDVALRCDPISGHVSLFWYQQALGQGPEFLTYFQNEAQLDKSGLPSDRFFAERPEGSVSTLKIQRTQQEDSAVYLCASSLEGGGGNTIYFGEGSWLTVV.

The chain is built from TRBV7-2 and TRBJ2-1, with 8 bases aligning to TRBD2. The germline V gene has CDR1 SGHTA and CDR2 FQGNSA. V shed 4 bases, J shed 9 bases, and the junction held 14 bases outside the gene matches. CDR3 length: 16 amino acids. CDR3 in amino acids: CASSSVAGGSLGEQFF. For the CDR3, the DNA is TGTGCCAGCAGCTCCGTGGCGGGAGGTTCCTTGGGTGAGCAGTTCTTC. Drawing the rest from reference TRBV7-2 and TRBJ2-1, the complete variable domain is GAGVSQSPSNKVTEKGKDVELRCDPISGHTALYWYRQSLGQGLEFLIYFQGNSAPDKSGLPSDRFSAERTGGSVSTLTIQRTQQEDSAVYLCASSSVAGGSLGEQFFGPGTRLTVL.

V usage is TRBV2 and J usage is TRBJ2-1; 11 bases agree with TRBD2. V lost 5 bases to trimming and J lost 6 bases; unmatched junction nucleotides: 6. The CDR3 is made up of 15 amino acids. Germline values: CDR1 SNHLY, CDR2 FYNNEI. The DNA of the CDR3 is TGTGCCAGCAGTCAGGGACTAGCGGTTACCAATGAGCAGTTCTTC. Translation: CASSQGLAVTNEQFF.

This chain's CDR3 is CASSLRSEAFF. The CDR3 nucleotides are TGTGCCAGCAGCTTAAGGAGTGAAGCTTTCTTT. The V call is TRBV7-2, the J call TRBJ1-1, with no clear D. The germline CDR1 and CDR2 sequences are SGHTA and FQGNSA. Between the trimmed V and J ends, which lost 2 bases and 7 bases, there was a span of 5 bases. This CDR3 is built from 11 residues.

The DNA of the CDR3 is TGCAGCGTAGGGACAGGGAAGCCTTATAGCAATCAGCCCCAGCATTTT. Residues: CSVGTGKPYSNQPQHF. V usage is TRBV29-1 and J usage is TRBJ1-5, with 9 nucleotides matching TRBD1. The CDR3 has 16 residues. V lost 6 bases, J lost 0 bases, and 9 bases stayed unmatched. CDR1 and CDR2 (germline): SQVTM, ANQGSEA.

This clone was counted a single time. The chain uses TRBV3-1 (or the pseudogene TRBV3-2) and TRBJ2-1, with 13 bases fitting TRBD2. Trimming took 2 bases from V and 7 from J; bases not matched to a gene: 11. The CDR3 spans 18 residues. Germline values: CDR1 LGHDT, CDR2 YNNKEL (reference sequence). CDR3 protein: CASSQHFGLAGARNEQFF. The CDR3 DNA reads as TGTGCCAGCAGCCAACATTTCGGACTAGCGGGAGCGAGAAATGAGCAGTTCTTC.

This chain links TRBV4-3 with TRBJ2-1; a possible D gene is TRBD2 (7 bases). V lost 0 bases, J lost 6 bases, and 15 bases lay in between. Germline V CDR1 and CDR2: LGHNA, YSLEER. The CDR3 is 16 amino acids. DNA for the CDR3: TGCGCCAGCAGCCAAGATCGATGGGGGGGGCGCAATGAGCAGTTCTTC. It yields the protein CASSQDRWGGRNEQFF.

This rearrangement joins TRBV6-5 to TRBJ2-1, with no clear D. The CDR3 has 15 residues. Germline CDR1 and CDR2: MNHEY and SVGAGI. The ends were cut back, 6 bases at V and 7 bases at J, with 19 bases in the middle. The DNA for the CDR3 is TGTGCCAGCAGCCAGGCAGGCAACATCCCTAATGAGCAGTTCTTC. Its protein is CASSQAGNIPNEQFF.

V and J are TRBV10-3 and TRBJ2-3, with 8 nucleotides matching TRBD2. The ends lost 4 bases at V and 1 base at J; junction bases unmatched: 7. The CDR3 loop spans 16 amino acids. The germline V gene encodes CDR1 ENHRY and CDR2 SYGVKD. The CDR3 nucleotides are TGTGCCATCAGTGTAGGTCTAGCGGGCGGCACAGATACGCAGTATTTT. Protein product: CAISVGLAGGTDTQYF.

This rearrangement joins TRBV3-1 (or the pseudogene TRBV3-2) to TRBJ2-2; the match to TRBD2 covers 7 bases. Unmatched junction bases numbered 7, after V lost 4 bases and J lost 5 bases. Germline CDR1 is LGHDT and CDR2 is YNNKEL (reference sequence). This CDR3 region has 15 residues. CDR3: CASSPSGMGTGELFF. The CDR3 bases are TGTGCCAGCAGCCCCAGCGGGATGGGAACCGGGGAGCTGTTTTTT.

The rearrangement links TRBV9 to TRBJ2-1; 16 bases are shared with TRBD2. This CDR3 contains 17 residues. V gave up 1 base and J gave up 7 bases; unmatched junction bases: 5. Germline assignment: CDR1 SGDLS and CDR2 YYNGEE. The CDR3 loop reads CASSVSGTSGRANEQFF. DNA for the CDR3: TGTGCCAGCAGCGTATCCGGGACTAGCGGGAGGGCGAATGAGCAGTTCTTC.

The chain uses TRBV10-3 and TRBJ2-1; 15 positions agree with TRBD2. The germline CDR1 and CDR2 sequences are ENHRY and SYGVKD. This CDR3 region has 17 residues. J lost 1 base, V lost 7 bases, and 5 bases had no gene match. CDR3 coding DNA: TGTGCCATCACGACGGGACTAGCGGGAGGTTCCTACAATGAGCAGTTCTTC. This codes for CAITTGLAGGSYNEQFF.